This T cell receptor (beta chain) was retrieved from a study of blood T cells in healthy people across ages. The second PCR ran roughly 7 to 11 cycles with a sample-barcoded 5' primer and J-beta primers. TCRdb re-called the 5' RACE reads through MiXCR, storing one row per CDR3 protein. Of 800,000 or so distinct CDR3 sequences in the sample, 35% to 50% were seen once. Looked up from germline, CDR1 is KGHSH and CDR2 is LQKENI. The CDR3 is 17 amino acids. The sequence was collected from a man at least 80 years old in good health. The material sequenced was blood. V and J are TRBV18 and TRBJ2-5; 12 nucleotides agree with TRBD2. The J call may be incorrect, as the DNA end agrees better with TRBJ2-7. The CDR3 is CASSSQGTSGSPNEQYF. CDR3 nucleotides: TGTGCCAGCTCATCACAGGGGACTAGCGGGTCTCCCAACGAGCAGTACTTC.